One T cell receptor (beta chain) is described in this entry. Its cognate antigen has yet to be identified. No base qualities exist here, and no much larger clone lies one base off it. These data come from a study of blood T cell repertoires in COVID-19 (dated by TCRdb to 2020 to 2021). In terms of the full investigation: The collaborator samples originated in the United States, Italy and Spain and spanned the acute and convalescent phases of COVID-19. The material from the prospective study consisted of cDNA or gDNA derived from T cells, B-cell-depleted T cells, or PBMCs. Deeply sampled blood TCRbeta repertoires from subjects exposed to, actively infected with, or recovered from COVID-19 were included in the dataset. The repertoires were released in a freely available public database intended as a resource for research on the immune response to SARS-CoV-2. The samples were drawn from the first 160 participants of the ongoing ImmuneRACE study and from over a thousand subjects provided by 6 global collaborators. Nearly every sample came with metadata listing a de-identified subject ID, COVID-19 status, age in years and sex. Where available, HLA class I and class II types were obtained from metadata supplied by the sample provider rather than from assay-based typing. The research as a whole found: How much clinical and demographic metadata was included differed by source and by participant, and the metadata was provided uncurated.

TCRbeta CDR3 regions were amplified from genomic DNA using the immunoSEQ Assay, a bias-controlled multiplex PCR. The published analysis was carried out like this. The number of nucleated cells in each sample was estimated by amplification of reference gene primers within the assay. Sequence reads were collapsed and filtered to measure the absolute abundance of every unique TCRbeta CDR3 rearrangement. Productive Simpson clonality was computed per sample as the square root of Simpson's diversity index over productive rearrangements. TCRdb took this table from immuneACCESS and kept in-frame rearrangements with V and J called. Such tables lack part of the clones; where checked against another copy, unresolved V genes explain under half of the gap, and the rest is unexplained. Clone size and V and J calls were adopted from that table, with D and trimming inferred from the DNA. Counted in this sample were about 270,000 clones; approximately 85% of them appeared once. Roughly 14% of the sample lies in the top ten.

Including cysteine and phenylalanine, the CDR3 has 14 amino acids. CDR3 DNA only is kept here, 42 bases in frame from base 1. Collaborating institutions collected whole blood in K2EDTA tubes following their own protocols. For TCRbeta analysis, collaborator samples were shipped as frozen whole blood, as isolated PBMCs, or as DNA extracted from either sample type. The V and J genes are TRBV21-1 and TRBJ1-1; TRBD1 reflects the table's D call only, with no check against the DNA. TRBV21-1 is designated a pseudogene. This clonotype was obtained from a human donor in a cohort sampled during active COVID-19. The sample comprised peripheral blood. The CDR3 region reads CASSKYSGDGEAFF. Here is the DNA: TGTGCCAGCAGCAAATATTCAGGGGATGGTGAAGCTTTCTTT.